This record covers a single T cell receptor (beta chain). These data originate in a study of blood T cell repertoires in COVID-19. The wider study: Acute and convalescent COVID-19 specimens originated in the United States, Italy and Spain.

Sequencing used immunoSEQ multiplex PCR; TCRdb keeps in-frame clones, though not all of them. The sample has roughly 400,000 clones, approximately 91% seen once. The CDR3 covers 14 residues. Trimming removed 4 bases at V and 7 bases at J, with 13 bases between. In germline, CDR1 is SGHNT, CDR2 YENEEA. Participants, 18 to 89 years old, spanned around 25 US areas. This receptor was identified in a woman between 35 and 50 years old with acute COVID-19. This chain uses TRBV11-3 with TRBJ2-2; possibly TRBD2 for D (5 bases). Material: PBMCs or T cells enriched from blood (not recorded which). This CDR3 reads CASSSPSGNGELFF. The CDR3 bases are TGTGCCAGCAGCTCCCCCTCGGGAAACGGGGAGCTGTTTTTT.